This is a list of T cell receptor beta chains from one sample in a study of control samples from healthy donors and cancer patients. Sequenced by immunoSEQ multiplex PCR; TCRdb stores in-frame clones only, minus some. The top ten clones hold under 15% of a sample with approximately 90,000 clones, less than 90% of them seen once. Input material: blood. The receptors originated from a woman aged 70-85 years in good health. Each CDR3 is given with its conserved first and last residue. A D gene is named only where the DNA matches it firmly. Only some rows state a clone size, as once, few, many or a class for expanded clones.

clone_size j_call d_call v_call cdr3_aa cdr3_nt
few TRBJ2-1 - TRBV7-8 CASSLRGIASNEQFF TGTGCCAGCAGCCTTAGGGGGATAGCTTCCAATGAGCAGTTCTTC
few TRBJ1-5 - TRBV4-1 CASSQEWDGQPQHF TGCGCCAGCAGCCAAGAATGGGATGGCCAGCCCCAGCATTTT
once TRBJ1-2 - TRBV5-4 CASSTRTATYGYTF TGTGCCAGCAGCACTAGGACAGCGACCTATGGCTACACCTTC
- TRBJ1-2 - TRBV29-1 CSVEERNYGYTF TGCAGCGTTGAAGAACGGAACTATGGCTACACCTTC
- TRBJ2-6 - TRBV6-5 CASSFLRAGANVLTF TGTGCCAGCAGTTTCCTCAGGGCCGGGGCCAACGTCCTGACTTTC
- TRBJ1-2 TRBD1 TRBV3-1/TRBV3-2 CASSQATGFYGYTF TGTGCCAGCAGCCAGGCGACAGGGTTTTATGGCTACACCTTC
- TRBJ2-5 TRBD1 TRBV3-1/TRBV3-2 CASSQTQGGSETQYF TGTGCCAGCAGCCAGACACAGGGGGGAAGCGAGACCCAGTACTTC
- TRBJ2-5 - TRBV2 CASSELAGAGKTQYF TGTGCCAGCAGTGAACTCGCGGGGGCAGGAAAGACCCAGTACTTC
- TRBJ2-2 - TRBV12-3/TRBV12-4 CASSSVNTGELFF TGTGCCAGCAGTTCAGTGAACACCGGGGAGCTGTTTTTT
- TRBJ2-1 - TRBV5-1 CASSPGGGSQFYNEQFF TGCGCCAGCAGCCCAGGGGGCGGGAGCCAATTCTACAATGAGCAGTTCTTC
- TRBJ1-1 - TRBV30 CAWSDGNTEAFF TGTGCCTGGAGTGACGGGAACACTGAAGCTTTCTTT
- TRBJ2-2 - TRBV11-2 CASSLMSMATGELFF TGTGCCAGCAGCTTAATGTCTATGGCCACCGGGGAGCTGTTTTTT
- TRBJ1-6 - TRBV18 CASSPPGQRHNSPLHF TGTGCCAGCTCACCACCAGGACAGAGACATAATTCACCCCTCCACTTT
- TRBJ2-7 TRBD1 TRBV11-2 CASSIGQGPSYEQYF TGTGCCAGCAGCATAGGACAGGGACCCTCCTACGAGCAGTACTTC
- TRBJ1-2 TRBD1 TRBV6-5 CASSKDRVQGYTF TGTGCCAGCAGTAAGGACAGGGTCCAAGGCTACACCTTC
- TRBJ1-2 - TRBV2 CASMAGFDYGYTF TGTGCCAGCATGGCAGGGTTCGACTATGGCTACACCTTC
- TRBJ2-5 TRBD2 TRBV2 CASKRGLAGGYQETQYF TGTGCCAGCAAGCGAGGACTAGCGGGGGGTTACCAAGAGACCCAGTACTTC
- TRBJ2-3 - TRBV11-2 CASSSPPGRTLSTDTQYF TGTGCCAGCAGCTCCCCCCCAGGTCGGACCCTCAGCACAGATACGCAGTATTTT
- TRBJ2-3 TRBD2 TRBV5-4 CASSHPPAGGYTDTQYF TGTGCCAGCAGCCACCCCCCAGCGGGGGGTTACACAGATACGCAGTATTTT
- TRBJ1-5 - TRBV27 CASSLGGSNQPQHF TGTGCCAGCAGTTTAGGGGGTAGCAATCAGCCCCAGCATTTT
- TRBJ2-6 - TRBV27 CASSFSGANVLTF TGTGCCAGCAGTTTCTCTGGGGCCAACGTCCTGACTTTC
- TRBJ2-5 - TRBV3-1/TRBV3-2 CASSQDLETQYF TGTGCCAGCAGCCAAGATTTGGAGACCCAGTACTTC
- TRBJ1-1 - TRBV3-1/TRBV3-2 CASSQDYSAEAFF TGTGCCAGCAGCCAAGATTACAGCGCTGAAGCTTTCTTT
- TRBJ1-1 TRBD1 TRBV24-1 CATSDPGQAEAFF TGTGCCACCAGTGACCCAGGACAGGCTGAAGCTTTCTTT
- TRBJ1-5 TRBD1 TRBV5-4 CASSLQGAGQPQHF TGTGCCAGCAGCTTACAGGGGGCGGGCCAGCCCCAGCATTTT
- TRBJ1-2 - TRBV30 CAWSSQRQTYGYTF TGTGCCTGGAGTAGCCAAAGGCAGACCTATGGCTACACCTTC
- TRBJ1-1 - TRBV7-8 CASSLAPGRVRSRNTEAFF TGTGCCAGCAGCTTAGCGCCCGGTAGGGTAAGGTCCCGGAACACTGAAGCTTTCTTT
- TRBJ1-4 TRBD1 TRBV2 CASSRDRGETNEKLFF TGTGCCAGCAGTAGGGACAGGGGAGAAACTAATGAAAAACTGTTTTTT
- TRBJ1-6 - TRBV10-1 CASRGRDRTEIHPLHF TGCGCCAGCAGGGGCCGAGACCGGACAGAAATTCACCCCCTCCACTTT
- TRBJ1-5 - TRBV5-1 CASSFEGGDGQPQHF TGCGCCAGCAGCTTTGAGGGGGGAGATGGTCAGCCCCAGCATTTT
- TRBJ1-2 - TRBV6-8 CASSYPPGQRPYYGYTF TGTGCCAGCAGTTACCCCCCGGGGCAGCGACCGTACTATGGCTACACCTTC
- TRBJ2-2 TRBD2 TRBV9 CASSVGTSDTGELFF TGTGCCAGCAGCGTGGGGACTAGCGACACCGGGGAGCTGTTTTTT
- TRBJ2-7 TRBD2 TRBV27 CASSLLGPVAGGYEQYF TGTGCCAGCAGTTTATTGGGTCCGGTAGCGGGGGGCTACGAGCAGTACTTC
- TRBJ1-3 - TRBV30 CAWSVRRGTGNTIYF TGTGCCTGGAGTGTACGCAGGGGCACTGGAAACACCATATATTTT
- TRBJ2-1 - TRBV6-6 CASSYLAGNEQFF TGTGCCAGCAGTTATCTAGCTGGCAATGAGCAGTTCTTC
- TRBJ2-7 TRBD1 TRBV5-1 CASSLRTGGGEQYF TGCGCCAGCAGCTTGAGGACAGGGGGAGGGGAGCAGTACTTC
- TRBJ1-4 TRBD1 TRBV10-2 CATRQGALEKLFF TGCGCCACCAGACAGGGGGCATTAGAAAAACTGTTTTTT
- TRBJ1-1 - TRBV19 CASSIEPGMGTEAFF TGTGCCAGTAGTATAGAGCCAGGGATGGGGACTGAAGCTTTCTTT
- TRBJ2-5 - TRBV18 CASSPSGRALETQYF TGTGCCAGCTCACCATCCGGCCGGGCGCTAGAGACCCAGTACTTC
- TRBJ1-2 - TRBV18 CASSLGATSYGYTF TGTGCCAGCTCACTGGGGGCGACGAGCTATGGCTACACCTTC
- TRBJ2-7 TRBD2 TRBV28 CATGRSVFPEQYF TGTGCCACCGGGAGGAGCGTCTTTCCCGAGCAGTACTTC
- TRBJ1-6 - TRBV29-1 CSVVSWNSPLHF TGCAGCGTTGTGTCCTGGAATTCACCCCTCCACTTT
once TRBJ2-1 - TRBV10-2 CASSESNYPGSSYNEQFF TGCGCCAGCAGTGAGTCGAATTATCCGGGGAGCTCCTACAATGAGCAGTTCTTC
- TRBJ1-2 TRBD1 TRBV6-5 CASTRGQGKHTF TGTGCCAGCACAAGAGGACAGGGGAAACACACCTTC
few TRBJ2-1 TRBD2 TRBV5-4 CASSFEREGFNEQFF TGTGCCAGCAGCTTCGAGCGGGAGGGATTCAATGAGCAGTTCTTC
- TRBJ1-2 TRBD1 TRBV2 CASTRTTGRENGYTF TGTGCCAGCACCCGAACGACAGGGAGAGAGAATGGCTACACCTTC
- TRBJ1-3 - TRBV11-1 CASGDGRYGNTIYF TGTGCCAGCGGCGATGGACGATACGGAAACACCATATATTTT
- TRBJ1-4 - TRBV14 CASSQGGGIVEKLFF TGTGCCAGCAGCCAAGGGGGGGGCATCGTCGAAAAACTGTTTTTT